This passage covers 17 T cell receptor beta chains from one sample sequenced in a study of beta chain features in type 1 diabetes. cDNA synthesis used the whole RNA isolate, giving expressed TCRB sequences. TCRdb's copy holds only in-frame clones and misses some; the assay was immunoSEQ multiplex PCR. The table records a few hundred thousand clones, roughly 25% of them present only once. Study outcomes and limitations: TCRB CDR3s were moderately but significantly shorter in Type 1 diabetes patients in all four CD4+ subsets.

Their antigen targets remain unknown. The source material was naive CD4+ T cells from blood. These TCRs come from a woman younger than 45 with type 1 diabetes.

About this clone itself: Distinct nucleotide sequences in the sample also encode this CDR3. The CDR3 nucleotides read TGCAGCGTCGGGGGGCAAGGTGAAAAACTGTTTTTT. This sequence encodes CSVGGQGEKLFF. The chain joins TRBV29-1 to TRBJ1-4, with D possibly TRBD1 on 6 matching bases. The CDR3 is 12 amino acids. The germline CDR1 and CDR2 sequences are SQVTM and ANQGSEA. Trimming removed 6 bases from V and 7 bases from J, with 12 bases in between.

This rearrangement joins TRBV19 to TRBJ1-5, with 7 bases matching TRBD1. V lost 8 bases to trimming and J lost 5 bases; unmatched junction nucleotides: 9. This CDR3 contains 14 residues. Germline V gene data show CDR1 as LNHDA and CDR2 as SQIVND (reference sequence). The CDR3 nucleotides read TGTGCCAGTTGGGACAGCGAGGGGCATCAGCCCCAGCATTTT. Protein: CASWDSEGHQPQHF.

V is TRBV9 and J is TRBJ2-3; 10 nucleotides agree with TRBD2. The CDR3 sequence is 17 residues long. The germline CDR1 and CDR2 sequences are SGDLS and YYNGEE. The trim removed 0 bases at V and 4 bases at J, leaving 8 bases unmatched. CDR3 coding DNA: TGTGCCAGCAGCGTAGGGTTGAGCGGGAGGGCAGCAGATACGCAGTATTTT. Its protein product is CASSVGLSGRAADTQYF.

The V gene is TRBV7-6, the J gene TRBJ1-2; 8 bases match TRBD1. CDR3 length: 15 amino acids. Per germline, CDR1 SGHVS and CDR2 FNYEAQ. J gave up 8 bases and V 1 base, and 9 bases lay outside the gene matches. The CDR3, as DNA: TGTGCCAGCAGCTTAGAGGCCGGGACAGGCTCCGGCTACACCTTC. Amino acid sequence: CASSLEAGTGSGYTF.

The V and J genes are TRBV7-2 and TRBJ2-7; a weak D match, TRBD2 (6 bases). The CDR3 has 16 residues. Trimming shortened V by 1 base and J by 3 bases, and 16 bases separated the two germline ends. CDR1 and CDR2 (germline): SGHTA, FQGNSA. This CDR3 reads CASSLGYGGSNYEQYF. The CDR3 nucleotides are TGTGCCAGCAGCTTAGGGTATGGGGGGTCCAACTACGAGCAGTACTTC. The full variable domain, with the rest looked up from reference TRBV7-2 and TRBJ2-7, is GAGVSQSPSNKVTEKGKDVELRCDPISGHTALYWYRQSLGQGLEFLIYFQGNSAPDKSGLPSDRFSAERTGGSVSTLTIQRTQQEDSAVYLCASSLGYGGSNYEQYFGPGTRLTVT.

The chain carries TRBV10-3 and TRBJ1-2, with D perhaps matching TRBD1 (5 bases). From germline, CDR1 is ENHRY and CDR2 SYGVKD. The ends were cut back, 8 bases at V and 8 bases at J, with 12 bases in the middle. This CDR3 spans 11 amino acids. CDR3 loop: CAIWGGYGYTF. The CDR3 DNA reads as TGTGCCATCTGGGGGGGGTACGGCTACACCTTC.

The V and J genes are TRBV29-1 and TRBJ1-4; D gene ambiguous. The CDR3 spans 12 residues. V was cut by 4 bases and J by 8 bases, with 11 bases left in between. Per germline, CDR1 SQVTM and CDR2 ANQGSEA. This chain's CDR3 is CSVGTVREKLFF. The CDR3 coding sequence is TGCAGCGTTGGGACTGTAAGGGAAAAACTGTTTTTT.

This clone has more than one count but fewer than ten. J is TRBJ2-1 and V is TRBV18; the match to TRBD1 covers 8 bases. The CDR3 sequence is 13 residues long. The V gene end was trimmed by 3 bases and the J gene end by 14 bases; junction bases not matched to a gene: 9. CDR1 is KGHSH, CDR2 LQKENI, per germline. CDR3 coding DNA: TGTGCCAGCTCACCGGCGGACAGGGCCAGGGAGTTCTTC. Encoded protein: CASSPADRAREFF.

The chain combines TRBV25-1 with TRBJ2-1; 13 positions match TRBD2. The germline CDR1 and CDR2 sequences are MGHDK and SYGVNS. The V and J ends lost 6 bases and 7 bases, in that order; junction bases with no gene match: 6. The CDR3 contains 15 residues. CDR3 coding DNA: TGTGCCAGCAGCGAAACTAGCGGGAGGGTAAATGAGCAGTTCTTC. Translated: CASSETSGRVNEQFF. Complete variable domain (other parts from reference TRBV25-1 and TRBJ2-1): EADIYQTPRYLVIGTGKKITLECSQTMGHDKMYWYQQDPGMELHLIHYSYGVNSTEKGDLSSESTVSRIRTEHFPLTLESARPSHTSQYLCASSETSGRVNEQFFGPGTRLTVL.

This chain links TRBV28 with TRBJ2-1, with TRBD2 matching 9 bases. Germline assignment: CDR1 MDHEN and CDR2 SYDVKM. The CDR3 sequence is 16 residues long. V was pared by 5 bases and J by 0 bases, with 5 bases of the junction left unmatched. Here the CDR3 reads CASSPHSGSSYNEQFF. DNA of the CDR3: TGTGCCAGCAGTCCCCATAGCGGGAGCTCCTACAATGAGCAGTTCTTC. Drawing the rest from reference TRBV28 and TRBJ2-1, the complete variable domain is DVKVTQSSRYLVKRTGEKVFLECVQDMDHENMFWYRQDPGLGLRLIYFSYDVKMKEKGDIPEGYSVSREKKERFSLILESASTNQTSMYLCASSPHSGSSYNEQFFGPGTRLTVL.

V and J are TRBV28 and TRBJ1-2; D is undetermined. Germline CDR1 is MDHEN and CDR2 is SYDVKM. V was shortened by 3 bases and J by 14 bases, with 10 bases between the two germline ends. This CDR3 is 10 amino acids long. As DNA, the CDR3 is TGTGCCAGCAGTTTGAGAGGGCTAACCTTC. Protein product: CASSLRGLTF.

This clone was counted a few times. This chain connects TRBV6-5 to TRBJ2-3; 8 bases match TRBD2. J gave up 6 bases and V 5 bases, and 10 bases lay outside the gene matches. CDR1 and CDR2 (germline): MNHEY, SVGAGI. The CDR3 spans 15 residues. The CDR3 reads CASSPYSGSPDTQYF. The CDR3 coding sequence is TGTGCCAGCAGTCCCTACAGCGGGAGCCCCGATACGCAGTATTTT.

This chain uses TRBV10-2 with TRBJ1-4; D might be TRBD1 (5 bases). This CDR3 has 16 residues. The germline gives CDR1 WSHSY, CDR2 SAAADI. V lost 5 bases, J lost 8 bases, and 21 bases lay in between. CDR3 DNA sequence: TGCGCCAGCAGTTCCCTCCCGGGCAGGGAAGGAGAAAAACTGTTTTTT. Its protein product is CASSSLPGREGEKLFF.

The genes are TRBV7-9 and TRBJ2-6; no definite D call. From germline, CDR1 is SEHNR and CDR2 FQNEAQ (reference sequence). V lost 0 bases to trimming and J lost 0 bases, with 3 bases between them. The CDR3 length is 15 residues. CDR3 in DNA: TGTGCCAGCAGCTTAGCCCGCTCTGGGGCCAACGTCCTGACTTTC. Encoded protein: CASSLARSGANVLTF.

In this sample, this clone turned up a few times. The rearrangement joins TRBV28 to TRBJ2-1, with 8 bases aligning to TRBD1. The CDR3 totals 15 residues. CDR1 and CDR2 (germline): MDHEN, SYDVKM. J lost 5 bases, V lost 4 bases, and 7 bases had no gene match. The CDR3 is CASSSQGADHNEQFF. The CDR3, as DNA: TGTGCCAGCAGTTCCCAGGGGGCAGATCACAATGAGCAGTTCTTC.

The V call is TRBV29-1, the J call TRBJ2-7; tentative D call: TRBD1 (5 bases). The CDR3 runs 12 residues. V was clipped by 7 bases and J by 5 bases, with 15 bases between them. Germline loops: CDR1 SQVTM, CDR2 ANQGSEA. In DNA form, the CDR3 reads TGCAGCGCCCAACCCCAGGGAAACGAGCAGTACTTC. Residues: CSAQPQGNEQYF.

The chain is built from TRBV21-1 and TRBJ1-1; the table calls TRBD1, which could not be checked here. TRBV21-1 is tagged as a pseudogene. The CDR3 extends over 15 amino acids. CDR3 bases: TGTGCCAGCAGCATAAGACAGGGATCCAACACTGAAGCTTTCTTT. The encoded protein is CASSIRQGSNTEAFF.